Below are 2 T cell receptor beta chains sequenced from a single sample in a study of shared clonotypes between healthy human individuals. Assay: immunoSEQ multiplex PCR; the TCRdb copy retains only in-frame clones and omits some. This sample carries approximately 340,000 clones, roughly 80% of them seen once, and the ten largest clones take around 9.3%. Sequencing used memory CD4+ T cells sorted from blood. Sample subset: CD45RA-negative fraction. The receptors were sampled from a man aged 25-40 years in good health.

The chain joins TRBV4-3 to TRBJ2-7, with D maybe TRBD2 (5 bases). The germline V gene encodes CDR1 LGHNA and CDR2 YSLEER. Trimming stripped 1 base from V and 3 bases from J, with 19 bases between. The CDR3 totals 17 residues. The CDR3 DNA is TGCGCCAGCAGCCAAGGGCTTGGGCGGCGTGAGGGCTACGAGCAGTACTTC. Its translation: CASSQGLGRREGYEQYF.

The V gene is TRBV27, the J gene TRBJ1-5, with TRBD1 matching over 11 bases. V shed 5 bases and J 7 bases; nucleotides not matched to a gene: 13. The CDR3 spans 17 residues. Germline CDR1 and CDR2: MNHEY and SMNVEV (reference sequence). The CDR3 nucleotides are TGTGCCAGCAGTCCCAGTCCCGGACAGGGGGCCCTACAGCCCCAGCATTTT. Translation: CASSPSPGQGALQPQHF.